This TCR beta chain was sequenced for a study of persistence of HIV-infected CD4 T cells. The ends lost 4 bases at V and 3 bases at J; junction bases unmatched: 4. CDR3 length: 15 amino acids. The germline gives CDR1 MNHNY, CDR2 SVGAGI (reference sequence). The stimulus was an HIV-1 Gag 15-mer peptide pool, 1 ug/peptide/mL. Responding CD4+ T cells were sorted by upregulation of both CD40 ligand and CD69. A roughly 20-hour stimulation of CD8-depleted PBMCs used anti-CD28/CD49d costimulation, CD40-blocking antibody and enfuvirtide. This clone was detected only a few times. The antigen is unknown. The immunoSEQ assay was version 4, run in survey mode. Template was genomic DNA at around 9.3 ng/uL, with up to about 1 ug used per sample. Here immunoSEQ multiplex PCR was the method, and the copy in TCRdb shows in-frame clones only, minus some. The sample includes about 19,000 clones, approximately 65% of them seen just once.

Study-wide results and caveats: CMV- and Gag-responding cells had lower TCRbeta richness than CD3/CD28-responding cells.

This TCR was sampled from an adult woman with HIV who was CMV-seropositive. The specimen was CD4+ T cells sorted from PBMCs after roughly 17-hour stimulation, collected from a patient who received antiretroviral therapy. This chain uses TRBV6-6 with TRBJ2-7; TRBD2 agrees at 12 bases. The CDR3 nucleotides read TGTGCCAGCAGTTCGACTAGCGGGGGCCTCTACGAGCAGTACTTC. Translation gives CASSSTSGGLYEQYF.